One and the same sample provided the 3 T cell receptor beta chains below, sequenced in a study of blood T cell repertoires in COVID-19. Sequencing used immunoSEQ multiplex PCR; TCRdb keeps in-frame clones, though not all of them. The table includes approximately 250,000 clones, 85% to 90% detected once. The sample was PBMCs or T cells enriched from blood (not recorded which). These receptors were collected from a woman in her fifties or sixties in a cohort exposed to, infected with or recovered from COVID-19 (not recorded which).

The V call is TRBV28, the J call TRBJ2-1; TRBD2 matches at 7 bases. The CDR3 length is 15 residues. The J segment lost 5 bases and the V segment lost 2 bases, leaving 6 bases of the junction unmatched. Germline V lookup: CDR1 MDHEN, CDR2 SYDVKM. CDR3: CASSLGLAEDNEQFF. CDR3 DNA sequence: TGTGCCAGCAGTTTAGGGCTAGCGGAAGACAATGAGCAGTTCTTC.

The chain uses TRBV7-8 and TRBJ2-3; the D gene is possibly TRBD2 (6 bases). Between the trimmed V and J ends, which lost 1 base and 1 base, there was a span of 12 bases. The CDR3 extends over 16 amino acids. Germline CDR1 is SGHVS and CDR2 is FQNEAQ. CDR3 sequence: CASSLDPGAGTDTQYF. The CDR3 nucleotides read TGTGCCAGCAGCTTAGATCCGGGAGCGGGCACAGATACGCAGTATTTT.

The chain carries TRBV11-2 and TRBJ2-7; D is unclear. Germline-derived CDR1 and CDR2 are SGHAT and FQNNGV. V lost 1 base and J 2 bases, leaving 12 bases between the germline ends. The CDR3 length is 15 residues. CDR3: CASSLGAVFPYEQYF. Written as DNA, the CDR3 is TGTGCCAGCAGCTTAGGGGCCGTCTTTCCCTACGAGCAGTACTTC.